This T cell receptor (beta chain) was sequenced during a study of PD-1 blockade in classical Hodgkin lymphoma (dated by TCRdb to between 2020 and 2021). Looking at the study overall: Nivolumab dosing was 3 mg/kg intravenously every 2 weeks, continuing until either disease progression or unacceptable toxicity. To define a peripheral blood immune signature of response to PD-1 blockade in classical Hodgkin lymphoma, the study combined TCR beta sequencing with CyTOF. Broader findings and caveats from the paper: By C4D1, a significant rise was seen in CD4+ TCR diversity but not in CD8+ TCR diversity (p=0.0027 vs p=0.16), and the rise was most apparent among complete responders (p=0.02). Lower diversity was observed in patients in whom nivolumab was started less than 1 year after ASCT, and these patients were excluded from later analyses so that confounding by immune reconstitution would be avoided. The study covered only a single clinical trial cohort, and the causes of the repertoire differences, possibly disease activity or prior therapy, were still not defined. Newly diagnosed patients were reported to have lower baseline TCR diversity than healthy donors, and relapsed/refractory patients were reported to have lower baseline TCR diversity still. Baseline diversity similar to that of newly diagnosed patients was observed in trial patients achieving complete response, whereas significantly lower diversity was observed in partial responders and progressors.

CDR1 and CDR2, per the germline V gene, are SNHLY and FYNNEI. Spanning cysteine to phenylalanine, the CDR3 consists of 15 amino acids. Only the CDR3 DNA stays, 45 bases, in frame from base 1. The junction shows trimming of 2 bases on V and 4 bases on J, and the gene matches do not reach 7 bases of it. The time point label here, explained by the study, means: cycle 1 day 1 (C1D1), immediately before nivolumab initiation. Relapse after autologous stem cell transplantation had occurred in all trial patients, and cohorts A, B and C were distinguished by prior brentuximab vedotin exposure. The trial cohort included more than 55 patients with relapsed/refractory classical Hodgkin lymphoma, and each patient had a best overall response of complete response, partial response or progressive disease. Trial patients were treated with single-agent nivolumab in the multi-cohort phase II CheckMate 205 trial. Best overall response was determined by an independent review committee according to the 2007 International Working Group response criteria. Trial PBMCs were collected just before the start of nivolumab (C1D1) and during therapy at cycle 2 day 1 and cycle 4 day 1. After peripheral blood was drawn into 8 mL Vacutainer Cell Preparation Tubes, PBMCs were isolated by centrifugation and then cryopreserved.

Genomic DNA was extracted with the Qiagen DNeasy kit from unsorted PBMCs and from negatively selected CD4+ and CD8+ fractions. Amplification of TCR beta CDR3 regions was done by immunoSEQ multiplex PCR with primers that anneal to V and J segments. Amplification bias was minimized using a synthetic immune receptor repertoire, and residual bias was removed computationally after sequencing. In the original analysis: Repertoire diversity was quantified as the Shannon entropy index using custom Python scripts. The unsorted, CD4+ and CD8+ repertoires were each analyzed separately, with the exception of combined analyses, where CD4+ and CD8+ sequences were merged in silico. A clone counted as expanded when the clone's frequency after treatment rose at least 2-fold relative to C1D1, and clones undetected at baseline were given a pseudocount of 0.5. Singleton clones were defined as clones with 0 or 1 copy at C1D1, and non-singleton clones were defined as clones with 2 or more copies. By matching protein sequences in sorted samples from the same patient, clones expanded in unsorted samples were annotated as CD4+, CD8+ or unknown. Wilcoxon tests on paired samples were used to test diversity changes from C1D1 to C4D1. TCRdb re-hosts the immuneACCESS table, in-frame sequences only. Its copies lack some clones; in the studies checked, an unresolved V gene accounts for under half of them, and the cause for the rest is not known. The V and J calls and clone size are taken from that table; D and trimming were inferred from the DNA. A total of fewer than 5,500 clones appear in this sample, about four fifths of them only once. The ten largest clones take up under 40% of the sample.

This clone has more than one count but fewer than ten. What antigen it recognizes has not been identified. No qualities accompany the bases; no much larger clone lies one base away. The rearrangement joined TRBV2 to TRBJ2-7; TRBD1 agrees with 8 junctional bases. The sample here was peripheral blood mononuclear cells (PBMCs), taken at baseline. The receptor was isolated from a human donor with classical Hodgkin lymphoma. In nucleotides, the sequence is TGTGCCAGCAGTGAACTGGGGGACAGGACATACGAGCAGTACTTC. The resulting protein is CASSELGDRTYEQYF.